These 2 T cell receptor beta chains were sequenced from one sample in a study of blood T cell repertoires in COVID-19. The assay was immunoSEQ multiplex PCR, and TCRdb's table has in-frame clones only and misses some. Of tens of thousands of clones in the sample, about nine tenths are singletons; the top ten hold under 5.5%. Sample: peripheral blood. The receptors were gathered from a man in his fifties or sixties with COVID-19, enrolled during active disease.

This clone showed up just once. This chain connects TRBV7-9 to TRBJ1-6; TRBD1 is a possible D gene (5 bases). CDR3 length: 16 residues. Per the germline V gene, CDR1 is SEHNR and CDR2 is FQNEAQ (reference sequence). V lost 7 bases to trimming and J lost 4 bases, with 17 bases between them. In DNA, the CDR3 is TGTGCCAGCACCTACGTAGGGGCAGAATATAATTCACCCCTCCACTTT. This codes for CASTYVGAEYNSPLHF.

The V and J genes are TRBV9 and TRBJ2-3; TRBD2 agrees at 8 bases. The CDR3 is 16 amino acids. The V gene end was trimmed by 4 bases and the J gene end by 1 base; junction bases not matched to a gene: 8. CDR1 and CDR2 from the germline V gene are SGDLS and YYNGEE. The DNA of the CDR3 is TGTGCCAGCAGCATAATTAGCGGGGTTGGCACAGATACGCAGTATTTT. Translating gives CASSIISGVGTDTQYF.